This passage covers 21 T cell receptor beta chains from one sample sequenced in a study of blood T cell repertoires in COVID-19 (dated by TCRdb to about 2020). Receptor libraries were prepared by the immunoSEQ multiplex PCR assay. TCRdb carries this immuneACCESS record with in-frame sequences only. Its versions omit some clonotypes, under half of them owing to an unresolved V gene in the studies checked, with the rest unexplained. Within this sample are roughly 68,000 clones, with roughly 84% of them counted one time only. 7.5% to 9% of the sample comes from the top ten. The sequenced material came from peripheral blood. The receptor source for this set is a man in his fifties with active COVID-19.

This clone has just a few counts. V and J are TRBV7-2 and TRBJ1-6; 7 bases agree with TRBD1. CDR1 is SGHTA and CDR2 is FQGNSA in the germline V gene. V gave up 5 bases and J gave up 10 bases; unmatched junction bases: 11. This CDR3 spans 15 amino acids. The CDR3 loop reads CASSQDRAIGSPLHF. CDR3 nucleotides: TGTGCCAGCAGCCAAGACAGGGCGATAGGCTCACCCCTCCACTTT.

The chain carries TRBV5-4 and TRBJ1-2; 9 bases are a match to TRBD1. V was clipped by 4 bases and J by 7 bases; unmatched bases: 8. Germline loops: CDR1 SGHNT, CDR2 YYREEE (reference sequence). This CDR3 is 14 amino acids long. CDR3 in amino acids: CASSGRDRVGGYTF. The CDR3 DNA sequence: TGTGCCAGCAGCGGCCGGGACAGGGTAGGTGGCTACACCTTC.

The V and J genes are TRBV21-1 and TRBJ2-7; the table gives TRBD2 as D, unverified against the DNA. TRBV21-1 is recorded as a pseudogene. The CDR3 has 14 amino acids. The CDR3 loop is CASSKSKGDYEQYF. CDR3 sequence (DNA): TGTGCCAGCAGCAAATCGAAAGGAGACTACGAGCAGTACTTC.

In DNA, the CDR3 is TGCGCCAGCAGCTTGGTGTTAATGGGACAGAGACAAGAAAAACTGTTTTTT. Translated, it gives CASSLVLMGQRQEKLFF. The V and J genes are TRBV5-1 and TRBJ1-4; TRBD1 agrees at 7 bases. CDR3 length: 17 residues. The V segment lost 0 bases and the J segment 8 bases; nucleotides outside the gene matches: 13. Per the germline V gene, CDR1 is SGHRS and CDR2 is YFSETQ.

The chain uses TRBV19 and TRBJ2-3; tentative D call: TRBD1 (5 bases). This CDR3 is built from 15 residues. Germline CDR1 is LNHDA and CDR2 is SQIVND (reference sequence). The ends were cut back, 5 bases at V and 0 bases at J, with 12 bases in the middle. The DNA of the CDR3 is TGTGCCAGTAGTGCTACAGGACCTAGCACAGATACGCAGTATTTT. Protein sequence: CASSATGPSTDTQYF.

This clone was detected once. The chain employs TRBV4-3 and TRBJ1-6; the match to TRBD1 covers 8 bases. Germline CDR1 and CDR2: LGHNA and YSLEER. The length of the CDR3 is 16 residues. After removal of 6 bases from V and 6 bases from J, the junction contained 10 bases not matched to a gene. For the CDR3, the DNA is TGCGCCAGCAGACCAGGGGGCGTTACGGCTAATTCACCCCTCCACTTT. Translating it yields CASRPGGVTANSPLHF.

The count of this clone is one. J is TRBJ2-2 and V is TRBV7-8; 7 bases are a match to TRBD2. The CDR3 is 18 amino acids. V trimming: 5 bases; J trimming: 6 bases; junction bases outside the gene matches: 18. Germline V gene lookup returns CDR1 SGHVS and CDR2 FQNEAQ. In DNA, the CDR3 is TGTGCCAGCAGCCCCCTGGTCTTTGCGGGAGAGTGGGCCGGGGAGCTGTTTTTT. It translates to CASSPLVFAGEWAGELFF.

The gene calls are TRBV4-1 and TRBJ2-4, with TRBD2 matching 10 bases. CDR1 and CDR2 from the germline V gene are MGHRA and YSYEKL. The CDR3 consists of 18 residues. The V gene end was trimmed by 1 base and the J gene end by 0 bases; junction bases not matched to a gene: 6. CDR3 residues: CASSQGVAGGLAKNIQYF. CDR3 nucleotides: TGCGCCAGCAGCCAAGGAGTAGCGGGGGGTCTAGCCAAAAACATTCAGTACTTC.

This sequence joins TRBV4-3 and TRBJ1-4, with 7 bases lining up with TRBD1. The V and J ends lost 3 bases and 5 bases, in that order; junction bases with no gene match: 6. Germline V lookup: CDR1 LGHNA, CDR2 YSLEER. The CDR3 runs 15 residues. DNA of the CDR3: TGCGCCAGCAGCCACTGGGACAGTGGGAATGAAAAACTGTTTTTT. As protein: CASSHWDSGNEKLFF.

The V gene is TRBV5-1, the J gene TRBJ2-2, with D perhaps TRBD1 (6 bases). In germline, CDR1 is SGHRS, CDR2 YFSETQ. This CDR3 has 14 amino acids. Trimming shortened V by 4 bases and J by 2 bases, and 9 bases separated the two germline ends. The CDR3 region is CASSTQGNTGELFF. The CDR3 region has the DNA TGCGCCAGCAGCACACAGGGAAACACCGGGGAGCTGTTTTTT.

This chain joins TRBV19 and TRBJ2-3; 10 bases line up with TRBD1. Per germline, CDR1 LNHDA and CDR2 SQIVND (reference sequence). After removal of 6 bases from V and 2 bases from J, the junction contained 14 bases not matched to a gene. The CDR3 totals 18 residues. CDR3 protein: CASRKDRGFQRVTDTQYF. CDR3 coding DNA: TGTGCCAGTAGAAAGGACAGGGGGTTCCAAAGAGTCACAGATACGCAGTATTTT.

This sequence joins TRBV2 and TRBJ2-2; D perhaps matches TRBD1 (6 bases). Trimming removed 4 bases from V and 11 bases from J, with 17 bases in between. The CDR3 is 14 residues long. The V gene's germline CDR1 is SNHLY and CDR2 FYNNEI. The CDR3 reads CASSGHTRGGELFF. In DNA form, the CDR3 reads TGTGCCAGCAGTGGACATACCAGGGGCGGCGAGCTGTTTTTT.

The V call is TRBV27, the J call TRBJ2-5, with 13 bases aligning to TRBD2. Germline-derived CDR1 and CDR2 are MNHEY and SMNVEV (reference sequence). The CDR3 loop spans 16 amino acids. Trimming at V came to 4 bases and at J to 4 bases, leaving 6 bases not matched to a gene. This CDR3 reads CASSSRLAGGVETQYF. CDR3 nucleotides: TGTGCCAGCAGTTCCCGACTAGCGGGAGGTGTAGAGACCCAGTACTTC.

V is TRBV27 and J is TRBJ2-1, with 13 bases matching TRBD2. V lost 5 bases to trimming and J lost 0 bases; unmatched junction nucleotides: 7. CDR1 is MNHEY and CDR2 is SMNVEV in the germline V gene (reference sequence). There are 18 residues in the CDR3. CDR3 protein: CASSGTSGTWSSYNEQFF. The CDR3 region has the DNA TGTGCCAGCAGTGGGACTAGCGGGACGTGGAGCTCCTACAATGAGCAGTTCTTC.

The CDR3 DNA follows: TGTGCCAGCAGAACCCGACAGCTTTATTCACCCCTCCACTTT. Its translation: CASRTRQLYSPLHF. The chain carries TRBV6-5 and TRBJ1-6, with a tentative D call TRBD1 (5 bases). There are 14 residues in the CDR3. V gave up 6 bases and J gave up 8 bases, with 14 bases separating them. CDR1 MNHEY and CDR2 SVGAGI come from the germline V gene.

This clone was counted a few times. In nucleotides, the CDR3 is TGCAGCGTTGGGGTGGGTGGGGCCCGTAATGAGCAGTTCTTC. Protein product: CSVGVGGARNEQFF. The chain couples TRBV29-1 to TRBJ2-1; weak D call: TRBD1 (5 bases). Trimming removed 4 bases at V and 7 bases at J, with 17 bases between. CDR3 size: 14 residues. Germline lookup yields CDR1 SQVTM and CDR2 ANQGSEA.

The J gene is TRBJ1-2, the V gene TRBV11-2; 7 bases line up with TRBD1. CDR3 length equals 15 residues. The germline V gene encodes CDR1 SGHAT and CDR2 FQNNGV. Unmatched junction bases numbered 13, after V lost 5 bases and J lost 7 bases. DNA of the CDR3: TGTGCCAGCAGCCTTTTGTTAGAGGGGGCCGGTGGCTACACCTTC. This gives the protein CASSLLLEGAGGYTF.

The chain is built from TRBV18 and TRBJ2-3, with 7 bases lining up with TRBD1. The CDR3 is 15 residues long. V shed 5 bases, J shed 1 base, and the junction held 6 bases outside the gene matches. CDR1 KGHSH and CDR2 LQKENI come from the germline V gene. CDR3 protein: CASSAGTVGTDTQYF. The CDR3, as DNA: TGTGCCAGCTCAGCCGGGACAGTGGGCACAGATACGCAGTATTTT.

The chain links TRBV7-6 to TRBJ2-3; TRBD1 aligns across 9 bases. The length of the CDR3 is 16 residues. Germline V lookup: CDR1 SGHVS, CDR2 FNYEAQ. J lost 2 bases, V lost 5 bases, and 8 bases had no gene match. DNA for the CDR3: TGTGCCAGCAGCCCCACAGGGGGCGGTGCCACAGATACGCAGTATTTT. As protein: CASSPTGGGATDTQYF.

The chain combines TRBV12-3 or TRBV12-4 with TRBJ2-3; no clear D gene. The ends were cut back, 0 bases at V and 4 bases at J, with 5 bases in the middle. The CDR3 sequence is 13 residues long. DNA of the CDR3: TGTGCCAGCAGTTTAGCACGGGCAGATACGCAGTATTTT. Its translation: CASSLARADTQYF.

V gene TRBV6-5 combines with J gene TRBJ1-1, with 7 nucleotides matching TRBD1. The CDR3 is 11 amino acids. Germline values: CDR1 MNHEY, CDR2 SVGAGI. The V segment lost 6 bases and the J segment 12 bases; nucleotides outside the gene matches: 7. CDR3 coding DNA: TGTGCCAGCAGACAACAGGGGAGTTCTTTCTTT. It yields the protein CASRQQGSSFF.